The 7 T cell receptor beta chains below come from one sample, sequenced in a study of CD8+CD57+ T cells in acquired aplastic anemia. CDR3 and TCR beta VDJ profiling relied on genomic DNA as the template. Each CDR3 protein gets one entry after TCRdb re-called the reads with MiXCR. This sample has around 200,000 distinct CDR3 sequences, with approximately 48% found just once. Patients who underwent sequencing had shown CD8+CD57+ cell expansion by flow cytometry. The sample taken for sequencing was sorted CD4+, CD8+, or CD8+CD57+ T cells (not recorded which) from PBMCs. These receptors were collected from a human donor with aplastic anemia.

Worth noting for this clonotype: Given the absence of the conserved phenylalanine or tryptophan at the CDR3 end, a read error is likely. The limits of the CDR3 on the DNA are not certain, so only TCRdb's listed CDR3 is given. The rearrangement joins TRBV7-9 to TRBJ1-1. CDR1 is SEHNR, CDR2 FQNEAQ, per germline (reference sequence). The CDR3 spans 8 residues, counting both ends. The CDR3 sequence: CASSLAYG.

CDR3 nucleotide sequence: TGCGCCAGCAGCTTGGAAAGAGGGTCCCAAGAGACCCAGTACTTC. Translated: CASSLERGSQETQYF. V usage is TRBV5-1 and J usage is TRBJ2-5; possible D gene TRBD2, 5 bases. V was clipped by 0 bases and J by 1 base, with 10 bases between them. Germline V gene data show CDR1 as SGHRS and CDR2 as YFSETQ. This CDR3 contains 15 residues.

The chain joins TRBV28 to TRBJ2-3; tentatively, D is TRBD1 or TRBD2 (6 bases each). The CDR3 totals 15 residues. The V end lost 8 bases, the J end lost 3 bases, and 18 bases lay between the germline ends. Per the germline V gene, CDR1 is MDHEN and CDR2 is SYDVKM. The CDR3 DNA follows: TGTGCCAGCTGGCTATGGGGGGCTATGACAGATACGCAGTATTTT. This translates into CASWLWGAMTDTQYF.

The CDR3 bases are TGTGCCAGCAGTGTTAGTCGGGGGGCCCCCTACGAGCAGTACTTC. Its translation: CASSVSRGAPYEQYF. V gene TRBV2 combines with J gene TRBJ2-7; the D gene is possibly TRBD2 (7 bases). The CDR3 is made up of 15 amino acids. The V end was cut by 4 bases, the J end by 2 bases, with 15 bases between. The germline V gene has CDR1 SNHLY and CDR2 FYNNEI.

This clonotype was seen ten or more times. The J gene is TRBJ1-3, the V gene TRBV2; 10 bases match TRBD1. Germline V gene data show CDR1 as SNHLY and CDR2 as FYNNEI. V lost 4 bases and J lost 9; bases outside the gene matches: 3. The CDR3 loop spans 13 amino acids. CDR3 residues: CASSAGQGRTIYF. The CDR3 DNA follows: TGTGCCAGCAGTGCGGGACAGGGGCGCACCATATATTTT.

In its sample, this clonotype was seen many times. The chain links TRBV5-1 to TRBJ2-1; TRBD2 is a possible D gene (5 bases). CDR3 length: 15 residues. Germline loops: CDR1 SGHRS, CDR2 YFSETQ. V was shortened by 4 bases and J by 0 bases, with 11 bases between the two germline ends. The CDR3 sequence is CASSPGLGSYNEQFF. As DNA, the CDR3 is TGCGCCAGCAGCCCCGGACTGGGCTCCTACAATGAGCAGTTCTTC.

The chain is built from TRBV27 and TRBJ2-2; D uncertain. V gave up 5 bases and J gave up 7 bases, with 11 bases separating them. Germline assignment: CDR1 MNHEY and CDR2 SMNVEV (reference sequence). This CDR3 has 13 amino acids. CDR3 DNA sequence: TGTGCCAGCAGTCCTGATGGGATCGGGGAGCTGTTTTTT. Protein sequence: CASSPDGIGELFF.